Listed below are T cell receptor beta chains from one sample, sequenced in a study of blood T cell repertoires in COVID-19. TCRdb's copy holds only in-frame clones and misses some; the assay was immunoSEQ multiplex PCR. The sample consists of roughly 670,000 clones, over 80% of them appearing once. The sample consisted of peripheral blood. The receptors shown here come from a woman between 18 and 29 years old with acute or convalescent COVID-19. The CDR3 runs from the conserved cysteine through the conserved F or W. Each record gives: D gene, clone size, V gene, J gene, CDR3 DNA, CDR3 protein. D genes are given only for firm matches. A clone size is listed for some rows: how often the clone was seen (once, few, many), or a class if it is expanded.

TRBD2	-	TRBV5-6	TRBJ2-7	TGTGCCAGCAGCGGCTGGGCGGGGGGGACCCTGAGCGAGCAGTACTTC	CASSGWAGGTLSEQYF
-	-	TRBV28	TRBJ1-5	TGTGCCAGCCACCCATGGGGGGGAGGCAATCAGCCCCAGCATTTT	CASHPWGGGNQPQHF
-	-	TRBV27	TRBJ1-2	TGTGCCAGGATATACTGCTACACCTTC	CARIYCYTF
-	-	TRBV21-1	TRBJ1-1	TGTGCCAGCAGCACCCCCAGGACAGCGAACACTGAAGCTTTCTTT	CASSTPRTANTEAFF
-	-	TRBV12-3/TRBV12-4	TRBJ1-2	TGTGCCAGCACCCGACAGACTAACTATGGCTACACCTTC	CASTRQTNYGYTF
TRBD1	-	TRBV7-9	TRBJ1-2	TGTGCCAGCAGCTTGAGGGCTGGACAGGGGGCGCGGGGCTACACCTTC	CASSLRAGQGARGYTF
TRBD1	-	TRBV4-1	TRBJ1-2	TGCGCCAGCAGCCAAGGGTTCGTAGCAGGGGGGACCTATGGCTACACCTTC	CASSQGFVAGGTYGYTF
-	-	TRBV19	TRBJ1-5	TGTGCCAGTAGCGAAGGCGGGGGGGGCTGGACCCAGCATTTT	CASSEGGGGWTQHF
-	-	TRBV29-1	TRBJ1-1	TGCAGCGTTGAACGGGGAAGGACTGAAGCTTTCTTT	CSVERGRTEAFF
-	once	TRBV3-1/TRBV3-2	TRBJ1-5	TGTGCCAGCAGCCAGGGGGGGCCCCAGCATTTT	CASSQGGPQHF
-	-	TRBV19	TRBJ1-2	TGTGCCAGTAGTACAGGGGCCTTGGTCTATGGCTACACCTTC	CASSTGALVYGYTF
-	-	TRBV6-1	TRBJ2-7	TGTGCCAGCAGTGAATCCTCTTGGCAGGTTTTCTACGAGCAGTACTTC	CASSESSWQVFYEQYF
TRBD1	-	TRBV5-1	TRBJ1-1	TGCGCCAGCACCCAGACAGGGGGACGGGGCACTGAAGCTTTCTTT	CASTQTGGRGTEAFF
-	-	TRBV11-2	TRBJ1-6	TGTGCCAGCAGCTTAGATCTTACAGATTTGGGTTCACCCCTCCACTTT	CASSLDLTDLGSPLHF
-	-	TRBV18	TRBJ1-1	TGTGCCAGCTCACCAAATCGACAGAGGGGGAGGAACACTGAAGCTTTCTTT	CASSPNRQRGRNTEAFF
-	-	TRBV7-9	TRBJ1-1	TGTGCCAGCAGCTTCCCCGCGGCCCGGGGCACTGAAGCTTTCTTT	CASSFPAARGTEAFF
TRBD1	-	TRBV29-1	TRBJ1-1	TGCAGCGTCCTTCAGGGGGGCACTGAAGCTTTCTTT	CSVLQGGTEAFF
TRBD2	few	TRBV6-4	TRBJ2-1	TGTGCCAGCAGCATACTAGCGGGGGAGTACAATGAGCAGTTCTTC	CASSILAGEYNEQFF
TRBD1	once	TRBV6-5	TRBJ1-1	TGTGCCACCGCACAGGGGACCACTGAAGCTTTCTTT	CATAQGTTEAFF
-	-	TRBV4-1	TRBJ1-5	TGCGCCAGCAGCCATCAATACCGGACAGATAGCAATCAGCCCCAGCATTTT	CASSHQYRTDSNQPQHF
TRBD1	-	TRBV5-1	TRBJ1-2	TGCGCCAGCAGCCTCAACCCTGCAAATTCCGGGACAGGGGAGACCCCGTACTTC	CASSLNPANSGTGETPYF
-	once	TRBV19	TRBJ2-1	TGTGCCAGTAGCAAAGTGAGCTCCTACAATGAGCAGTTCTTC	CASSKVSSYNEQFF
-	-	TRBV6-4	TRBJ1-2	TGTGCCAGCAGTGACCGGCCAGGGATGGGAGGCTACACCTTC	CASSDRPGMGGYTF
-	once	TRBV7-3	TRBJ2-1	TGTGCCAGCAGCGCAGGAGGCAATGAGCAGTTCTTC	CASSAGGNEQFF
TRBD1	-	TRBV6-6	TRBJ1-2	TGTGCCAGCAGTTTGGAGTGGACAGGAGGCTACACCTTC	CASSLEWTGGYTF
TRBD2	-	TRBV7-8	TRBJ2-1	TGTGCCAGCAGCCCCCTCCGGGGGGGGCTGTACAATGAGCAGTTCTTC	CASSPLRGGLYNEQFF
TRBD2	few	TRBV11-3	TRBJ2-3	TGTGCCAGCAGCCTTAGCGGGGCAGATACGCAGTATTTT	CASSLSGADTQYF
TRBD1	once	TRBV27	TRBJ1-1	TGTGCCAGCAGCCGGACAGGGGACACTGAAGCTTTCTTT	CASSRTGDTEAFF
-	-	TRBV24-1	TRBJ2-1	TGTGCCACCAGTGAGCGGGACCGCCAGAAACGGCTCTACAATGAGCAGTTCTTC	CATSERDRQKRLYNEQFF
TRBD2	-	TRBV13	TRBJ2-6	TGTGCCAGCAGCTTTGCCGGGGGGACTGGGGCCAACGTCCTGACTTTC	CASSFAGGTGANVLTF
TRBD1	-	TRBV5-1	TRBJ2-2	TGCGCCAGCAGCTGGACCGGGACAGGCACCGGGGAGCTGTTTTTT	CASSWTGTGTGELFF
TRBD1	-	TRBV5-3	TRBJ1-2	TGTGCCAGAAGCTTAAACAGGGGGTGCGGCTATGGCTACACCTTC	CARSLNRGCGYGYTF
TRBD1	-	TRBV5-6	TRBJ2-7	TGTGCCAGCAGCGGCGGACAGGGGGCCTCCTACGAGCAGTACTTC	CASSGGQGASYEQYF
-	-	TRBV5-5	TRBJ1-6	TGTGCCAGCAGCTGGGAGGGGGGGTCACCCCTCCACTTT	CASSWEGGSPLHF
-	-	TRBV24-1	TRBJ2-6	TGTGCCACTAGGGAGTCCGGGGCCAACGTCCTGACTTTC	CATRESGANVLTF
TRBD2	-	TRBV2	TRBJ2-3	TGTGCCAGCAGGCCGCGGATCGGGGGGGCAGGGGATACGCAGTATTTT	CASRPRIGGAGDTQYF
-	-	TRBV9	TRBJ1-4	TGTGCCAGCAGCGTCGGGGGAACCGGGACTAATGAAAAACTGTTTTTT	CASSVGGTGTNEKLFF
-	-	TRBV7-3	TRBJ1-1	TGTGCCAGCAGCTCCCAGGGGACGAACACTGAAGCTTTCTTT	CASSSQGTNTEAFF
TRBD2	-	TRBV6-4	TRBJ2-3	TGTGCCAGCAGCCGGGGGGGCGGTACAGATACGCAGTATTTT	CASSRGGGTDTQYF
-	-	TRBV7-9	TRBJ1-1	TGTGCCAGCAGCCCAGGTGGGGGGTTGTGGTTGAACACTGAAGCTTTCTTT	CASSPGGGLWLNTEAFF